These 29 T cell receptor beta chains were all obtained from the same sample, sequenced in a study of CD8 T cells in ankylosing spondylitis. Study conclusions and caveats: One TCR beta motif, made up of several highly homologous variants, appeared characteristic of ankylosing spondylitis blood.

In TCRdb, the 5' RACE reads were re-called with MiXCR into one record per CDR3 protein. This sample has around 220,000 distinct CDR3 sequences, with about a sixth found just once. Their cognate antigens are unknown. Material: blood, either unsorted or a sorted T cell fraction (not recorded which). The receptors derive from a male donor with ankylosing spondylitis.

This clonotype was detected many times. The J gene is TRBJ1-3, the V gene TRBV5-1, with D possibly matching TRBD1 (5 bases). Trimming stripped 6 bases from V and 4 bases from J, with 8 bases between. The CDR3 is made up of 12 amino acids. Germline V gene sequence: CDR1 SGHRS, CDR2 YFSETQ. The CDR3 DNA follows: TGCGCCAGCATGGGGGAAGGAAACACCATATATTTT. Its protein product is CASMGEGNTIYF.

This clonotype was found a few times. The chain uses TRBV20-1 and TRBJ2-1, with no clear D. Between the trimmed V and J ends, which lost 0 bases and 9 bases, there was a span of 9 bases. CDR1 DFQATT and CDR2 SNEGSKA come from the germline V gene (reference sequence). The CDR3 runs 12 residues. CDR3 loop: CSAREGSIEQFF. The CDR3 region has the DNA TGCAGTGCTAGAGAGGGTAGTATTGAGCAGTTCTTC.

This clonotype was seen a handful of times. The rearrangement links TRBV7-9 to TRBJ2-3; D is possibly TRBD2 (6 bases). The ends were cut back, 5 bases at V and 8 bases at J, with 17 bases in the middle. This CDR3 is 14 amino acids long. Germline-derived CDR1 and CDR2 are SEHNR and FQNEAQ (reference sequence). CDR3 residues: CASSPGTSLGTQYF. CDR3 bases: TGTGCCAGCAGCCCTGGGACTTCGCTCGGTACGCAGTATTTT.

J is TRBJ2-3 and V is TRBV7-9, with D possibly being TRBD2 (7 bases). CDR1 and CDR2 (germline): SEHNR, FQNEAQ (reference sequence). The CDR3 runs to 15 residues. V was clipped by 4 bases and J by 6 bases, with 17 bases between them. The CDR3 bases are TGTGCCAGCAGCTCCTATCGTGGGAGGGGGGATACGCAGTATTTT. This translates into CASSSYRGRGDTQYF.

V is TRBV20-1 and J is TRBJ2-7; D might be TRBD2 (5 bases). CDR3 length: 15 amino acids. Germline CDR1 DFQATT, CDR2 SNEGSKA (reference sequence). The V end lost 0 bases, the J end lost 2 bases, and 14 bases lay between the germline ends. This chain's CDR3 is CSARDWVSGTYEQYF. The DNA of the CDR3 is TGCAGTGCTAGAGATTGGGTGTCGGGAACCTACGAGCAGTACTTC.

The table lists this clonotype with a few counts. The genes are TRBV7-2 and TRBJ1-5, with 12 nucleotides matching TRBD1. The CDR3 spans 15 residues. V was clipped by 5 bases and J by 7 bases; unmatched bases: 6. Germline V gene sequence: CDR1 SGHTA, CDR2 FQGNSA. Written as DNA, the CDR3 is TGTGCCAGCAGCCGAGGGACAGGGGGCTGGCAGCCCCAGCATTTT. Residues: CASSRGTGGWQPQHF.

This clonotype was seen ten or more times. This chain's CDR3 is CASSSGTANTEAFF. The CDR3 DNA sequence: TGCGCCAGCAGCTCCGGGACGGCGAACACTGAAGCTTTCTTT. V and J are TRBV5-1 and TRBJ1-1, with D maybe TRBD1 (5 bases). Trimming took off 3 bases at V and 1 base at J, with 10 bases between the two ends. In germline, CDR1 is SGHRS, CDR2 YFSETQ. The CDR3 is 14 residues long.

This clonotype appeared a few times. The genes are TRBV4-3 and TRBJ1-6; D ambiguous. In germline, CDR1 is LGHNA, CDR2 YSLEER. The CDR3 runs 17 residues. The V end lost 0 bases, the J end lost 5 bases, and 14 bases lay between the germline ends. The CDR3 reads CASSQDFGRLDNSPLHF. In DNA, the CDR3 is TGCGCCAGCAGCCAAGATTTTGGCAGGCTTGATAATTCACCCCTCCACTTT.

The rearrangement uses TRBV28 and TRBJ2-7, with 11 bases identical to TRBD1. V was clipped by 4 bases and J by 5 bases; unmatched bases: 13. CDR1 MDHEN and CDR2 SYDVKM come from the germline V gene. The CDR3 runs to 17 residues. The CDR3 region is CASSSDRGRHRSHEQYF. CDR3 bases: TGTGCCAGCAGTTCGGACAGGGGGCGGCATCGGTCCCACGAGCAGTACTTC.

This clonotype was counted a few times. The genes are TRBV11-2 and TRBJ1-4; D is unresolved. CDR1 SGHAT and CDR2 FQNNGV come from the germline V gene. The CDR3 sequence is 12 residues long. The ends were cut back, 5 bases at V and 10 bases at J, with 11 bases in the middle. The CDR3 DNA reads TGTGCCAGCAGCCCCCGTAGTGGAAAACTGTTTTTT. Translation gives CASSPRSGKLFF.

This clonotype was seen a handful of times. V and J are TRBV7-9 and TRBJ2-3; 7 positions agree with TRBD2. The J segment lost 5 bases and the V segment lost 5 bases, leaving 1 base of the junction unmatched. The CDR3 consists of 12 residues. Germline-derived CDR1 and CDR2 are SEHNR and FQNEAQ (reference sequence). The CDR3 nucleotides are TGTGCCAGCAGCCCTAGCGGAGATACGCAGTATTTT. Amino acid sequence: CASSPSGDTQYF.

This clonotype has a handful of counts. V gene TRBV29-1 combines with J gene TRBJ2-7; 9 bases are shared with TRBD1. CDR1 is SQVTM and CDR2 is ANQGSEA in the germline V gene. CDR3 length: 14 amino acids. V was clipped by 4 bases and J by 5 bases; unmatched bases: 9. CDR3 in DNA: TGCAGCGTTGCTCCGACAGGGGGGATAGACGAGCAGTACTTC. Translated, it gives CSVAPTGGIDEQYF.

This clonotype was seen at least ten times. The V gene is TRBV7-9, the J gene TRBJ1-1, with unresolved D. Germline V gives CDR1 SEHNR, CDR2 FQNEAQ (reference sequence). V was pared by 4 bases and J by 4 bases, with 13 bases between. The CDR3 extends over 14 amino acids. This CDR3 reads CASSSEDPATEAFF. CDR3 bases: TGTGCCAGCAGCTCAGAAGACCCAGCCACTGAAGCTTTCTTT.

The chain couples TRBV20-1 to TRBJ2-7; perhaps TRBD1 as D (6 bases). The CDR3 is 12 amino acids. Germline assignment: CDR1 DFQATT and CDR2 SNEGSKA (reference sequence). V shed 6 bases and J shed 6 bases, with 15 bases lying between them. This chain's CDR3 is CSASQGSTEQYF. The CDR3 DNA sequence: TGCAGTGCCTCCCAGGGGTCCACCGAGCAGTACTTC.

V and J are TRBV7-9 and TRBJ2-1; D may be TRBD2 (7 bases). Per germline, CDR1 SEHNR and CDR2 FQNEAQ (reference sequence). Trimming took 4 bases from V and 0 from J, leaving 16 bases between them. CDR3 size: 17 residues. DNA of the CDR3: TGTGCCAGCAGCTCACCCGGGGGCGGGAGCTCCTACAATGAGCAGTTCTTC. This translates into CASSSPGGGSSYNEQFF.

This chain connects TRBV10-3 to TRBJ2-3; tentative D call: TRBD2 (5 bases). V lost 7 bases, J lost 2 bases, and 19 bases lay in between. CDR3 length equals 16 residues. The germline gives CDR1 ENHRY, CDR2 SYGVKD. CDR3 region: CAIIWTVLGNTDTQYF. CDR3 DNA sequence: TGTGCCATCATCTGGACTGTCCTAGGAAACACAGATACGCAGTATTTT.

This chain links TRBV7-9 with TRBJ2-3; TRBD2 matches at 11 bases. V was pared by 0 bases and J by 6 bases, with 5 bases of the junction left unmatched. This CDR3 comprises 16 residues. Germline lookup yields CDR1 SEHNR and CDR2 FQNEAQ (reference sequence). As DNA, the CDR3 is TGTGCCAGCAGCTTAGCGACTAGCGGGGCTCGGGATACGCAGTATTTT. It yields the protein CASSLATSGARDTQYF.

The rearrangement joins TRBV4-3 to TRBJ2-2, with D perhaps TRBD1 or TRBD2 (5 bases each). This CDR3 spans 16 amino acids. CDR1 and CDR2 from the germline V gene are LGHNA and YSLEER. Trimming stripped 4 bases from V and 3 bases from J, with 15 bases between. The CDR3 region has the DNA TGCGCCAGCAGCCCCCAACGGCAGGGAGACACCGGGGAGCTGTTTTTT. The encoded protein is CASSPQRQGDTGELFF.

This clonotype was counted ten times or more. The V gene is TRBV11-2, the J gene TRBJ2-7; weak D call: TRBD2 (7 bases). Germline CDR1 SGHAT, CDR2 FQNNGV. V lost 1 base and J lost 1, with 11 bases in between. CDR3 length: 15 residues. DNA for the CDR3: TGTGCCAGCAGCTTAGCGGGGGGCCAGTCCTACGAGCAGTACTTC. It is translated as CASSLAGGQSYEQYF.

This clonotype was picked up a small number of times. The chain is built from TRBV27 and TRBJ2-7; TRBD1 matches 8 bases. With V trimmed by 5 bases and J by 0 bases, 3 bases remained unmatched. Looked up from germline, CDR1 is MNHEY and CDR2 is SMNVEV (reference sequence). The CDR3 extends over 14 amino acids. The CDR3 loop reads CASSQGAASYEQYF. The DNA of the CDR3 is TGTGCCAGCAGTCAGGGGGCGGCCTCCTACGAGCAGTACTTC.

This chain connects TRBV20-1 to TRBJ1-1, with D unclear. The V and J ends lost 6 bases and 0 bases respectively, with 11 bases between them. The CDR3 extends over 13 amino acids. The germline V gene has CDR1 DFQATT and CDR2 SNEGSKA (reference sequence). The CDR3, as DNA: TGCAGTGCGTTAATTCTCATGAACACTGAAGCTTTCTTT. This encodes CSALILMNTEAFF.

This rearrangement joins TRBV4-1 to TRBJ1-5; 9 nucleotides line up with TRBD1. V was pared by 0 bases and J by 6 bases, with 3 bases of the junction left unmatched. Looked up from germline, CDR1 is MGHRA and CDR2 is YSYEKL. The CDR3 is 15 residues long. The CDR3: CASSQEQGATQPQHF. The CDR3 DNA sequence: TGCGCCAGCAGCCAAGAACAGGGGGCAACTCAGCCCCAGCATTTT.

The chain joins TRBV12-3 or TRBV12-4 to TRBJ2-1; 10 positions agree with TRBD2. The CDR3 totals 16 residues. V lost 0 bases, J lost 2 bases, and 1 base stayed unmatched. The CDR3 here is CASSLALAGAYNEQFF. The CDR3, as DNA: TGTGCCAGCAGTTTAGCGCTAGCGGGAGCCTACAATGAGCAGTTCTTC.

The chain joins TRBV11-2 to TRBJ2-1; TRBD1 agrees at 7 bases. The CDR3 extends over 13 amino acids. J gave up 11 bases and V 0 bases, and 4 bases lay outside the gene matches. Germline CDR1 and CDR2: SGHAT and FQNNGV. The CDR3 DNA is TGTGCCAGCAGCTTAGACCCACAGGGGCAGCAGTTCTTC. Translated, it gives CASSLDPQGQQFF.

CDR3 nucleotide sequence: TGTGCCAGCAGTTTGCTGGGGGGGAGTCAAGAGACCCAGTACTTC. Protein: CASSLLGGSQETQYF. The chain couples TRBV5-4 to TRBJ2-5; 7 nucleotides align to TRBD2. Germline trimming cut 5 bases from V and 2 bases from J; bases unmatched to any gene: 9. Germline V gene data show CDR1 as SGHNT and CDR2 as YYREEE (reference sequence). The CDR3 spans 15 residues.

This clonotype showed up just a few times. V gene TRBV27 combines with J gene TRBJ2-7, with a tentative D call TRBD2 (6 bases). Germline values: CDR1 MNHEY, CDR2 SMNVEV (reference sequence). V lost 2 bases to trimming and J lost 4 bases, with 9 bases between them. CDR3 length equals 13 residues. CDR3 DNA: TGTGCCAGCAGTTTAGGGGGGTTGTACGAGCAGTACTTC. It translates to CASSLGGLYEQYF.

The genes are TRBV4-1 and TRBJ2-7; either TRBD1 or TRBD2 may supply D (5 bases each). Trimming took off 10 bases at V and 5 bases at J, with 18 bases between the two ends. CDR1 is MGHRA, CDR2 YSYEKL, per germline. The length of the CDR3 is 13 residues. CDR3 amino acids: CATSTGLRDEQYF. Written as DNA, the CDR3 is TGCGCCACAAGCACGGGGCTTAGGGACGAGCAGTACTTC.

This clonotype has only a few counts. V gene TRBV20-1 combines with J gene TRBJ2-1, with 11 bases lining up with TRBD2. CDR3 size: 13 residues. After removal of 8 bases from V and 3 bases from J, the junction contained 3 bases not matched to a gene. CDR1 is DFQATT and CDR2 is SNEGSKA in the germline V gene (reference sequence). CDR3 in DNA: TGCAGTACGGGACTAGCGGTCTACAATGAGCAGTTCTTC. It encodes CSTGLAVYNEQFF.

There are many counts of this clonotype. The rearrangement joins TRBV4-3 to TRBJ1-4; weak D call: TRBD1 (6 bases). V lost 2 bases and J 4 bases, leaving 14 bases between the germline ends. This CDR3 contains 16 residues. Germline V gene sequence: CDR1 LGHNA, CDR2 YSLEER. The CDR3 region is CASSQWTAMGNEKLFF. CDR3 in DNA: TGCGCCAGCAGCCAATGGACAGCTATGGGTAATGAAAAACTGTTTTTT.